This T cell receptor beta chain was recorded in a study of immune reconstitution after stem cell transplant in scleroderma. TCRdb redid the calling of the RT-PCR reads with MiXCR, one entry per CDR3 protein. The table lists about 2,400 distinct CDR3 sequences, roughly a tenth of them singletons. V lost 0 bases to trimming and J lost 7 bases, with 7 bases between them. CDR1 WNHNN and CDR2 SYGVQD come from the germline V gene (reference sequence). CDR3 size: 13 residues. This sample was taken before or after autologous hematopoietic stem cell transplantation (not recorded which). This TCR came from a female donor with systemic sclerosis. This chain uses TRBV10-1 with TRBJ2-1; D gene uncertain. CDR3 in DNA: TGCGCCAGCAGTGAGTCAAGGGTAAATGAGCAGTTCTTC. Encoded protein: CASSESRVNEQFF.